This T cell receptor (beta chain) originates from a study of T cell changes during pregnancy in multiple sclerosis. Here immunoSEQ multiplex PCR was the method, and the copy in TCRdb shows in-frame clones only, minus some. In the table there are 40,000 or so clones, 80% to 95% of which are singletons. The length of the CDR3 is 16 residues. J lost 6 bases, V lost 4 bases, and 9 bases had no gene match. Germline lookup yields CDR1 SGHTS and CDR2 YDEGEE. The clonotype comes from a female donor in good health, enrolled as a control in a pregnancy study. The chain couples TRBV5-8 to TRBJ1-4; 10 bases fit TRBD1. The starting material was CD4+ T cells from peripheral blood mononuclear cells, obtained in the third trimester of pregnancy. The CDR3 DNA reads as TGTGCCAGCAGCCCGGGGTTCGGGACAGGGGATGAAAAACTGTTTTTT. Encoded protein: CASSPGFGTGDEKLFF.